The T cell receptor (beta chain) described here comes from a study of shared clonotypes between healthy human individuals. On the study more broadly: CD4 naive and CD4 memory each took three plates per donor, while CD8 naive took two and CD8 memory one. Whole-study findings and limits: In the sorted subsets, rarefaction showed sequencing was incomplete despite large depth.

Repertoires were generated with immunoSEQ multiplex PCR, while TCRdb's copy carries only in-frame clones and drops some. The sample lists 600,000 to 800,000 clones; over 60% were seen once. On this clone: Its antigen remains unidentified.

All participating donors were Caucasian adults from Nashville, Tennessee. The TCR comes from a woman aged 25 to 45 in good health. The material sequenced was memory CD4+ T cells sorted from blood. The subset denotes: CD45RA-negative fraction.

CDR3 DNA sequence: TGTGCCAGCAGCTACCGGGACCGATACGAGCAGTACTTC. It yields the protein CASSYRDRYEQYF. The chain has TRBV5-6 and TRBJ2-7; D tentatively fits TRBD1 or TRBD2 (5 bases each). In germline, CDR1 is SGHDT, CDR2 YYEEEE. The CDR3 covers 13 residues. Trimming removed 3 bases from V and 4 bases from J, with 11 bases in between.